Detailed here is one T cell receptor (beta chain). Its target is unknown. The CDR3 consists of 14 residues. Per the germline V gene, CDR1 is SGHRS and CDR2 is YFSETQ. V was pared by 4 bases and J by 9 bases, with 14 bases between. This sample's RNA came from whole unsorted tissue. Distant lung tissue was collected more than 3 cm away from the tumor edge. Newly diagnosed lung cancer patients had thoracic surgery in China, August–late 2014, without prior chemotherapy. The library came from three nested PCR rounds adapted from ARM-PCR protocols. From the multiplex PCR reads, TCRdb called clonotypes with MiXCR, one entry per CDR3 protein. This sample yields some 100,000 distinct CDR3 sequences, of which 50% to 70% are seen a single time; around a fifth belongs to the top ten. This record belongs to a study of tumor and adjacent non-tumor tissue in lung cancer. Notes on the study in general: Normal lung showed higher cumulative top 100 clone frequency than tumor. Tumor tissue had significantly higher TCR diversity than normal lung. Tumor TCR diversity, when higher, was linked to shorter survival.

This clonotype was obtained from a man aged 25 to 40 with non-small cell lung cancer. The chain couples TRBV5-1 to TRBJ1-6; D unresolved. What was sequenced was distant non-tumor lung tissue. The CDR3 nucleotides are TGCGCCAGCAGCCGAGGGCAGGCCGGTTCACCCCTCCACTTT. This gives the protein CASSRGQAGSPLHF.